Listed below are T cell receptor beta chains from one sample, sequenced in a study of post-analysis software for immune sequencing data. From the PCR reads, TCRdb called clonotypes with MiXCR, one entry per CDR3 protein. The sample has approximately 350,000 distinct CDR3 sequences, 30% to 45% seen once. Material: blood. These receptors came from a girl aged 10 to 17 with multiple sclerosis. CDR3s include the opening cysteine and the closing phenylalanine or tryptophan. A D gene is named only where the DNA matches it firmly. Clone size, where shown, is once, few, many, or a class for clones that have expanded.

size: NA
V: TRBV7-2
D: NA
J: TRBJ1-5
DNA: TGTGCCAGCAGCTTAGGTCCAGGGGTATACCAGCCCCAGCATTTT
CDR3: CASSLGPGVYQPQHF

size: NA
V: TRBV11-2
D: TRBD1
J: TRBJ1-2
DNA: TGTGCCAGCAGCTCCACCAGGGGGCTTAACTATGGCTACACCTTC
CDR3: CASSSTRGLNYGYTF

size: NA
V: TRBV11-3
D: NA
J: TRBJ2-7
DNA: TGTGCCAGCAGCTCCGGCCCGACGGGCGAGCAGTACTTC
CDR3: CASSSGPTGEQYF

size: NA
V: TRBV12-3/TRBV12-4
D: NA
J: TRBJ2-1
DNA: TGTGCCAGCAGCCCTGGAGGGTCCCCCTTTTACAATGAGCAGTTCTTC
CDR3: CASSPGGSPFYNEQFF

size: NA
V: TRBV6-5
D: NA
J: TRBJ1-2
DNA: TGTGCCAGCAGTTACGGGGTTTCTTCTAACTATGGCTACACCTTC
CDR3: CASSYGVSSNYGYTF

size: NA
V: TRBV7-9
D: TRBD1
J: TRBJ1-2
DNA: TGTGCCAGCAGCTTAGTCCTGACAGGGAGTGGGGACTATGGCTACACCTTC
CDR3: CASSLVLTGSGDYGYTF

size: NA
V: TRBV9
D: TRBD2
J: TRBJ2-7
DNA: TGTGCCAGCAGCCTCCTGTCCAGCGGGGGGGTGTACGAGCAGTACTTC
CDR3: CASSLLSSGGVYEQYF

size: few
V: TRBV7-2
D: NA
J: TRBJ2-3
DNA: TGTGCCAGCAGCTTCCGCGGGGGCGACGGCGTGAATACGCAGTATTTT
CDR3: CASSFRGGDGVNTQYF

size: NA
V: TRBV7-9
D: TRBD2
J: TRBJ2-1
DNA: TGTGCCAGCAGCTTAATTAGCGGGGGGCACTACAATGGGCAGTTCTTC
CDR3: CASSLISGGHYNGQFF

size: few
V: TRBV6-5
D: NA
J: TRBJ2-5
DNA: TGTGCCAGCAGCGGCATGGTGGCCCAAGAGACCCAGTACTTC
CDR3: CASSGMVAQETQYF

size: few
V: TRBV7-2
D: NA
J: TRBJ2-4
DNA: TGTGCCAGCAGCGCGGGACAGCCTTTAGCCAAAAACATTCAGTACTTC
CDR3: CASSAGQPLAKNIQYF

size: NA
V: TRBV25-1
D: NA
J: TRBJ1-2
DNA: TGTGCCAGCAGTGAAGGGAACAGCGGGAGAGGCTACACCTTC
CDR3: CASSEGNSGRGYTF

size: NA
V: TRBV12-3/TRBV12-4
D: NA
J: TRBJ2-7
DNA: TGTGCCAGCAGTGGAGGTAGCGGCTACGAGCAGTACTTC
CDR3: CASSGGSGYEQYF

size: NA
V: TRBV20-1
D: NA
J: TRBJ1-6
DNA: TGCAGTGCTAGTCCGGGGGGAGTTAATTCACCCCTCCACTTT
CDR3: CSASPGGVNSPLHF

size: NA
V: TRBV20-1
D: NA
J: TRBJ1-5
DNA: TGCAGTGCTAGTCCGTCAAACGGGAATCAGCCCCAGCATTTT
CDR3: CSASPSNGNQPQHF

size: few
V: TRBV12-3/TRBV12-4
D: TRBD1
J: TRBJ2-4
DNA: TGTGCCAGCAGCATGACAGGGGTTGGGAACATTCAGTACTTC
CDR3: CASSMTGVGNIQYF